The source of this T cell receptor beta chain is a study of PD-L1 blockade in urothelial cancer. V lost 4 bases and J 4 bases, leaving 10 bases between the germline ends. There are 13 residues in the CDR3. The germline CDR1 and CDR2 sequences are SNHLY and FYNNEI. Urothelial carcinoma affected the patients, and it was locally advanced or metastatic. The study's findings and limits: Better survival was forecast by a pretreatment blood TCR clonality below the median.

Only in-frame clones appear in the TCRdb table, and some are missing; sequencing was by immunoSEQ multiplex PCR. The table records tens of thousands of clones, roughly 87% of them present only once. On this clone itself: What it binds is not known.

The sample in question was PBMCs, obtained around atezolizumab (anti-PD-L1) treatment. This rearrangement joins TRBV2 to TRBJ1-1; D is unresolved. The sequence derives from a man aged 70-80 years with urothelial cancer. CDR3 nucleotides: TGTGCCAGCAGTGGGCAGGTTAGCACTGAAGCTTTCTTT. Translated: CASSGQVSTEAFF.